This entry describes one TCR beta chain. Germline CDR1 SGHDT, CDR2 YYEEEE. V was clipped by 2 bases and J by 3 bases, with 7 bases between them. This CDR3 has 13 residues. These data originate in a study of T cell repertoires in cytomegalovirus infection. TCRdb used MiXCR to reprocess the reads, holding one entry per CDR3 protein. The profile shows approximately 500,000 distinct CDR3 sequences, 16% of them singletons. This TCR derives from a human donor in good health (CMV status not recorded). Some clones in this sample may be carry-over from other donors' samples. What was sequenced was CD8+ T cells from PBMCs. This chain joins TRBV5-6 and TRBJ2-3; no reliable D call. The CDR3 DNA sequence: TGTGCCAGCAGCTTTTGGTTGACAGATACGCAGTATTTT. This codes for CASSFWLTDTQYF.